A single sample is the source of the 27 T cell receptor beta chains below, sequenced in a study of cytomegalovirus exposure and HLA in healthy donors. The study ran its PCR with 60 Vbeta and 13 Jbeta primers. Data came from immunoSEQ multiplex PCR; TCRdb stores just in-frame clones and leaves some out. The sample has 110,000 to 150,000 clones; 65% to 85% are singletons. The sequenced material came from PBMCs. Receptors originate from a young man in good health and CMV-seronegative.

This clone was detected a few times. This chain uses TRBV5-6 with TRBJ1-2; 7 bases align to TRBD1. Germline V gene data show CDR1 as SGHDT and CDR2 as YYEEEE. V gave up 3 bases and J gave up 10 bases; unmatched junction bases: 6. The CDR3 is made up of 12 amino acids. This CDR3 reads CASSSDRTAYTF. CDR3 sequence (DNA): TGTGCCAGCAGCTCGGACAGGACGGCCTACACCTTC.

The chain is built from TRBV7-2 and TRBJ2-3; D gene ambiguous. The germline V and J ends were trimmed by 3 bases and 0 bases, with 10 bases remaining between them. The CDR3 is made up of 15 amino acids. The germline CDR1 and CDR2 sequences are SGHTA and FQGNSA. The chain's CDR3 is CASSLETASTDTQYF. CDR3 coding DNA: TGTGCCAGCAGCTTGGAGACGGCTAGCACAGATACGCAGTATTTT.

The rearrangement uses TRBV15 and TRBJ2-7; possibly TRBD1 for D (5 bases). The germline CDR1 and CDR2 sequences are LNHNV and YYDKDF (reference sequence). V lost 0 bases and J 6 bases, leaving 12 bases between the germline ends. The CDR3 contains 14 residues. The CDR3 is CATSRDWGTGEQYF. CDR3 nucleotide sequence: TGTGCCACCAGCAGAGACTGGGGAACAGGCGAGCAGTACTTC.

The chain has TRBV7-2 and TRBJ1-1; D gene ambiguous. Germline CDR1 reads SGHTA; CDR2 reads FQGNSA. Trimming left V 5 bases short and J 1 base short, with 14 bases between. The CDR3 loop spans 15 amino acids. CDR3 nucleotides: TGTGCCAGCAGCCCCCTAGGACGGGAGAACACTGAAGCTTTCTTT. Translated: CASSPLGRENTEAFF.

The table lists this clone with a few counts. The rearrangement uses TRBV9 and TRBJ2-1; maybe TRBD2 (5 bases). CDR1 is SGDLS and CDR2 is YYNGEE in the germline V gene. The ends were cut back, 4 bases at V and 7 bases at J, with 9 bases in the middle. The length of the CDR3 is 12 residues. In DNA form, the CDR3 reads TGTGCCAGCAGCACAAGGACTAATGAGCAGTTCTTC. This gives the protein CASSTRTNEQFF.

The chain uses TRBV7-9 and TRBJ2-3, with TRBD1 matching over 8 bases. This CDR3 contains 14 residues. J was trimmed by 4 bases and V by 3 bases; bases with no gene match: 3. Per the germline V gene, CDR1 is SEHNR and CDR2 is FQNEAQ (reference sequence). CDR3 residues: CASSFGQGADTQYF. CDR3 coding DNA: TGTGCCAGCAGCTTCGGACAGGGAGCAGATACGCAGTATTTT.

The chain couples TRBV6-5 to TRBJ1-3; D call uncertain. The V end was cut by 1 base, the J end by 10 bases, with 14 bases between. The CDR3 is 14 amino acids. The germline gives CDR1 MNHEY, CDR2 SVGAGI. The CDR3 loop is CASSYFRGLGTIYF. The CDR3 DNA is TGTGCCAGCAGTTACTTTCGGGGTCTGGGTACCATATATTTT.

The chain recombines TRBV12-5 with TRBJ2-3, with a possible D match to TRBD1 (5 bases). Deletions cut 0 bases from V and 1 base from J, with 14 bases between. Germline CDR1 is LGHNT and CDR2 is FRNRAP. The CDR3 is made up of 17 amino acids. CDR3 nucleotides: TGTGCTAGTGGTTTGGTACACGGACAAAGGGGCACAGATACGCAGTATTTT. It codes for CASGLVHGQRGTDTQYF. The full variable domain, with the rest looked up from reference TRBV12-5 and TRBJ2-3, is DARVTQTPRHKVTEMGQEVTMRCQPILGHNTVFWYRQTMMQGLELLAYFRNRAPLDDSGMPKDRFSAEMPDATLATLKIQPSEPRDSAVYFCASGLVHGQRGTDTQYFGPGTRLTVL.

V and J are TRBV2 and TRBJ2-1; 7 bases align to TRBD1. There are 13 residues in the CDR3. Trimming removed 10 bases from V and 4 bases from J; junction bases left unmatched: 7. Germline CDR1 and CDR2: SNHLY and FYNNEI. In nucleotides, the CDR3 is TGTGCCACCACCGGGACAGAGTACAATGAGCAGTTCTTC. The encoded protein is CATTGTEYNEQFF.

The V gene is TRBV2, the J gene TRBJ1-1, with D uncertain. CDR1 SNHLY and CDR2 FYNNEI come from the germline V gene. This CDR3 has 15 residues. Trimming stripped 6 bases from V and 0 bases from J, with 14 bases between. The DNA of the CDR3 is TGTGCCAGCAGAACCCAAGAACTTATGAACACTGAAGCTTTCTTT. It is translated as CASRTQELMNTEAFF.

As DNA, the CDR3 is TGCGCCAGCAGCTCCGGACGGGGGGCCTACGAGCAGTACTTC. This gives the protein CASSSGRGAYEQYF. The rearrangement joins TRBV4-1 to TRBJ2-7; 7 bases are a match to TRBD2. J lost 2 bases, V lost 5 bases, and 6 bases had no gene match. CDR3 length: 14 amino acids. Looked up from germline, CDR1 is MGHRA and CDR2 is YSYEKL.

A single count supports this clone. The chain employs TRBV9 and TRBJ2-1; perhaps TRBD2 as D (5 bases). Between the trimmed V and J ends, which lost 4 bases and 7 bases, there was a span of 9 bases. This CDR3 region has 12 residues. Looked up from germline, CDR1 is SGDLS and CDR2 is YYNGEE. The CDR3 loop is CASSPRRNEQFF. The CDR3 nucleotides are TGTGCCAGCAGCCCCAGGAGGAATGAGCAGTTCTTC.

The rearrangement links TRBV30 to TRBJ1-2; D is uncertain. Germline CDR1 and CDR2: GTSNPN and SVGIG (reference sequence). There are 15 residues in the CDR3. V was cut by 0 bases and J by 6 bases, with 17 bases left in between. CDR3 region: CAWSVHTQPSNGYTF. CDR3 in DNA: TGTGCCTGGAGTGTACATACACAGCCTTCGAATGGCTACACCTTC.

Only a few counts were recorded for this clone. The chain recombines TRBV5-4 with TRBJ1-1; D not resolved. The V gene lost 1 base and the J gene lost 7 bases, with 8 bases spanning the gap. The CDR3 has 12 amino acids. Per germline, CDR1 SGHNT and CDR2 YYREEE (reference sequence). CDR3 DNA sequence: TGTGCCAGCAGCTTGTGGCCAGATGAAGCTTTCTTT. Translation: CASSLWPDEAFF.

The genes are TRBV19 and TRBJ1-5; unclear D gene. The CDR3 has 12 amino acids. V was trimmed by 5 bases and J by 0 bases, leaving 2 bases between them. The V gene's germline CDR1 is LNHDA and CDR2 SQIVND (reference sequence). This chain's CDR3 is CASSYSNQPQHF. CDR3 nucleotide sequence: TGTGCCAGTAGTTATAGCAATCAGCCCCAGCATTTT.

The chain links TRBV5-1 to TRBJ2-7, with 9 bases that match TRBD1. The CDR3 loop spans 15 amino acids. Trimming at V came to 4 bases and at J to 0 bases, leaving 5 bases not matched to a gene. The germline V gene encodes CDR1 SGHRS and CDR2 YFSETQ. The CDR3 DNA reads TGCGCCAGCAGCGTAGGGACAGGGAGCTCCTACGAGCAGTACTTC. Amino acid sequence: CASSVGTGSSYEQYF.

The chain is built from TRBV7-8 and TRBJ1-4; a weak D match, TRBD1 (5 bases). Trimming stripped 2 bases from V and 2 bases from J, with 18 bases between. This CDR3 region has 18 residues. CDR1 is SGHVS and CDR2 is FQNEAQ in the germline V gene. The CDR3 coding sequence is TGTGCCAGCAGCTTAACGGCGGGGCGCGGTCGCACTAATGAAAAACTGTTTTTT. Translated: CASSLTAGRGRTNEKLFF.

The V and J genes are TRBV6-4 and TRBJ2-7; 7 bases agree with TRBD1. Germline values: CDR1 MRHNA, CDR2 SNTAGT. The V and J ends lost 4 bases and 0 bases, in that order; junction bases with no gene match: 6. The CDR3 has 15 amino acids. CDR3 DNA sequence: TGTGCCAGCAGTGTTAGGAGACAGGGCTCCTACGAGCAGTACTTC. It encodes CASSVRRQGSYEQYF.

This sequence joins TRBV7-9 and TRBJ2-3; TRBD2 matches 9 bases. The CDR3 runs 14 residues. Trimming removed 6 bases from V and 4 bases from J; junction bases left unmatched: 5. From germline, CDR1 is SEHNR and CDR2 FQNEAQ (reference sequence). CDR3 nucleotide sequence: TGTGCCAGCAGTAGTAGCGGGGGCTCAGATACGCAGTATTTT. This translates into CASSSSGGSDTQYF.

The chain recombines TRBV5-1 with TRBJ2-1; 12 bases fit TRBD2. The CDR3 sequence is 15 residues long. Germline V gene lookup returns CDR1 SGHRS and CDR2 YFSETQ. Trimming at V came to 2 bases and at J to 8 bases, leaving 5 bases not matched to a gene. DNA of the CDR3: TGCGCCAGCAGCTTAACTAGCGGGGGGCCGCATGAGCAGTTCTTC. This translates into CASSLTSGGPHEQFF.

The rearrangement joins TRBV19 to TRBJ1-5; the match to TRBD1 covers 7 bases. Germline loops: CDR1 LNHDA, CDR2 SQIVND (reference sequence). J lost 6 bases, V lost 3 bases, and 5 bases had no gene match. The CDR3 is made up of 14 amino acids. The CDR3 coding sequence is TGTGCCAGTAGTATCCTAGACAGGGCTCAGCCCCAGCATTTT. This codes for CASSILDRAQPQHF.

V gene TRBV7-9 combines with J gene TRBJ1-2; D remains ambiguous. Deletions cut 5 bases from V and 0 bases from J, with 13 bases between. Per germline, CDR1 SEHNR and CDR2 FQNEAQ (reference sequence). The CDR3 loop spans 15 amino acids. CDR3 in amino acids: CASSHARETNYGYTF. The CDR3 region has the DNA TGTGCCAGCAGCCACGCCCGGGAGACTAACTATGGCTACACCTTC. Full variable domain (missing parts from reference TRBV7-9 and TRBJ1-2): DTGVSQNPRHKITKRGQNVTFRCDPISEHNRLYWYRQTLGQGPEFLTYFQNEAQLEKSRLLSDRFSAERPKGSFSTLEIQRTEQGDSAMYLCASSHARETNYGYTFGSGTRLTVV.

J is TRBJ1-2 and V is TRBV6-1, with a weak D call TRBD1 (5 bases). CDR3 length: 12 amino acids. Trimming pared 6 bases from V and 7 bases from J, leaving 12 bases between. Germline V gene data show CDR1 as MNHNS and CDR2 as SASEGT. DNA for the CDR3: TGTGCCAGCAGCCAGGGAGGGGCTGGCTACACCTTC. Protein sequence: CASSQGGAGYTF.

This clone has only a few counts. The V and J genes are TRBV4-3 and TRBJ2-5; D gene uncertain. Germline loops: CDR1 LGHNA, CDR2 YSLEER. The V end lost 0 bases, the J end lost 7 bases, and 18 bases lay between the germline ends. This CDR3 is built from 16 residues. The CDR3 region has the DNA TGCGCCAGCAGCCAAGATCATATGGTTTCCCGCAGGACCCAGTACTTC. This codes for CASSQDHMVSRRTQYF.

V and J are TRBV5-4 and TRBJ2-7; D might be TRBD1 (5 bases). Between the trimmed V and J ends, which lost 3 bases and 1 base, there was a span of 17 bases. Per germline, CDR1 SGHNT and CDR2 YYREEE (reference sequence). The CDR3 has 16 residues. CDR3 in DNA: TGTGCCAGCAGCTCGGATCTCGGTGGGGCGTCCTACGAGCAGTACTTC. It yields the protein CASSSDLGGASYEQYF.

The V gene is TRBV7-2, the J gene TRBJ2-5; 10 bases line up with TRBD2. The CDR3 totals 16 residues. Unmatched junction bases numbered 6, after V lost 1 base and J lost 4 bases. Germline V gives CDR1 SGHTA, CDR2 FQGNSA. The CDR3 protein is CASSLELAGALETQYF. CDR3 DNA sequence: TGTGCCAGCAGCTTAGAGCTAGCGGGGGCCCTAGAGACCCAGTACTTC.

The J gene is TRBJ1-5, the V gene TRBV6-5; D is ambiguous. Between the trimmed V and J ends, which lost 4 bases and 7 bases, there was a span of 17 bases. This CDR3 has 15 residues. CDR1 is MNHEY, CDR2 SVGAGI, per germline. Here the CDR3 reads CASSSSPTEPQPQHF. The CDR3 DNA follows: TGTGCCAGCAGTTCTAGTCCAACTGAGCCGCAGCCCCAGCATTTT.